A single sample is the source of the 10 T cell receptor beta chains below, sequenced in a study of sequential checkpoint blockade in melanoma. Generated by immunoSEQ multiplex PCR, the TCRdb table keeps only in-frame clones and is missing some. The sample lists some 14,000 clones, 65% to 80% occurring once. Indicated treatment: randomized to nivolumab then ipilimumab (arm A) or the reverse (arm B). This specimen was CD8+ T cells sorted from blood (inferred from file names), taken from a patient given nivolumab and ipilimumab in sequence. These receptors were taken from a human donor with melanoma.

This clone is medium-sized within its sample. The DNA of the CDR3 is TGTGCCAGCCAGGGGGTCGGAAACACCATATATTTT. Its protein is CASQGVGNTIYF. The chain uses TRBV7-6 and TRBJ1-3, with 7 bases aligning to TRBD1. This CDR3 is 12 amino acids long. Germline CDR1 SGHVS, CDR2 FNYEAQ. The J segment lost 4 bases and the V segment lost 8 bases, leaving 2 bases of the junction unmatched.

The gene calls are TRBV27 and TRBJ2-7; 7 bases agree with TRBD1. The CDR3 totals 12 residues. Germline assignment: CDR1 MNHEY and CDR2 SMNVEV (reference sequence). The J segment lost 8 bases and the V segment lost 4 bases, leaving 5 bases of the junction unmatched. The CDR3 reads CASSSDRVQQYF. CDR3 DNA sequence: TGTGCCAGCAGTTCCGACAGGGTTCAGCAGTACTTC.

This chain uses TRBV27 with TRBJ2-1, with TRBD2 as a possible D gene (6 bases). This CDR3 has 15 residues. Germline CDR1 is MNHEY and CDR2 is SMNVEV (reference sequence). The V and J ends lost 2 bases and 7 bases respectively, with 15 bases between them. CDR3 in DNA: TGTGCCAGCAGTTTAGATAGCGGCAGCCGGAATGAGCAGTTCTTC. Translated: CASSLDSGSRNEQFF.

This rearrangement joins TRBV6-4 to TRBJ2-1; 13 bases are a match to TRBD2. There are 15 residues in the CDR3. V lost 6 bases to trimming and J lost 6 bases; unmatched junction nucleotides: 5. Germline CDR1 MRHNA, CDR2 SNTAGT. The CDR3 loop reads CASSRLAGGINEQFF. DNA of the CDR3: TGTGCCAGCAGCAGACTAGCGGGAGGCATCAATGAGCAGTTCTTC.

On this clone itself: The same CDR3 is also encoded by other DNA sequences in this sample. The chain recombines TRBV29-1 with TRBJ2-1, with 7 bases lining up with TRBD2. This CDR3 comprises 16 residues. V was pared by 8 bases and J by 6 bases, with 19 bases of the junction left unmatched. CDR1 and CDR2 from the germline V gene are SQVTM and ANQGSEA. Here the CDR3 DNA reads TGCAGCAGTAGCCCCGGCGCGGGGGATCAAGTCAATGAGCAGTTCTTC. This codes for CSSSPGAGDQVNEQFF.

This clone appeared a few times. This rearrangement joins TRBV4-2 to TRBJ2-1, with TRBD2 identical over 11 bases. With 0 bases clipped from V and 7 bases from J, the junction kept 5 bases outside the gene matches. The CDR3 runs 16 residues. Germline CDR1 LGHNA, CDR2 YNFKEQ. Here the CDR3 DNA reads TGTGCCAGCAGCCAAGATGCTAGCGGGGGGTCAAATGAGCAGTTCTTC. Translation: CASSQDASGGSNEQFF.

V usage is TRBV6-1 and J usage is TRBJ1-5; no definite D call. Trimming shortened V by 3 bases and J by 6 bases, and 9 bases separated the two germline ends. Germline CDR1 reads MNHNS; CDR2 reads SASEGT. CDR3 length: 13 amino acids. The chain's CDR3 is CASSDNSGQPQHF. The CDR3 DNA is TGTGCCAGCAGTGATAATTCGGGTCAGCCCCAGCATTTT.

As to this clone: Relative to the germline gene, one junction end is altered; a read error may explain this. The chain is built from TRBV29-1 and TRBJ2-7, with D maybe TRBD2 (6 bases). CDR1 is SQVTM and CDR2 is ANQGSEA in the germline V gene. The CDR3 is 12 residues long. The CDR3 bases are TGCAGCGCTGAAGGAGGGAACTACGAGCAGTACTTC. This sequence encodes CSAEGGNYEQYF.

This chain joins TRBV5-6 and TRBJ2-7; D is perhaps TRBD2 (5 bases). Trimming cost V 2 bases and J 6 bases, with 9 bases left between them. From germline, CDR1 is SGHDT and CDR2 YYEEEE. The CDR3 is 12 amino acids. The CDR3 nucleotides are TGTGCCAGCAGCTTAGGAGGTTCCGAGCAGTACTTC. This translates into CASSLGGSEQYF.

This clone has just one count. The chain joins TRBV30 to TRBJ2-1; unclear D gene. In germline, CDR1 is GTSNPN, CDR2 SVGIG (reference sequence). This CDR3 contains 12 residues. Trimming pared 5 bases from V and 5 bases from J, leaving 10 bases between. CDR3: CAWDTGNNEQFF. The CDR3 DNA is TGTGCCTGGGACACTGGTAACAATGAGCAGTTCTTC.